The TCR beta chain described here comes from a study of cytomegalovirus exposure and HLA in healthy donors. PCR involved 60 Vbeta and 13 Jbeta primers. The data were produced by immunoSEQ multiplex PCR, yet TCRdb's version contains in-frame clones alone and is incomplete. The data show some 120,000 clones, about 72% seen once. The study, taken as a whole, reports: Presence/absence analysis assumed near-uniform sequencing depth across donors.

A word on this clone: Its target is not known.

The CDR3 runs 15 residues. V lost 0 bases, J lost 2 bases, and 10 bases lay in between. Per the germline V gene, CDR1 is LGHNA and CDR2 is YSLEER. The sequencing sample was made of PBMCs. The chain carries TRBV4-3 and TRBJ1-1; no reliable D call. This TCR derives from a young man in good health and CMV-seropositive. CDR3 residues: CASSQDGSRNTEAFF. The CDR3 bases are TGCGCCAGCAGCCAAGATGGGAGCCGAAACACTGAAGCTTTCTTT.